These 20 T cell receptor beta chains share one sample of origin, sequenced in a study of T cells in Graves' hyperthyroidism and ophthalmopathy. Amplified regions were TCR beta CDR3 sequences from RNA transcripts. First-round RT-PCR of the TCR CDR3 relied on the HTBI primer set. Via MiXCR, TCRdb re-called the multiplex PCR reads, giving one row per CDR3 protein. The top ten clones hold approximately 7.9% of a sample with about 300,000 distinct CDR3 sequences, 12% to 15% of them seen once. Sequencing used blood. These receptors came from a woman between 40 and 50 years old with Graves' hyperthyroidism.

Many counts were recorded for this clonotype. The V call is TRBV5-5, the J call TRBJ2-3; 9 positions agree with TRBD1. The CDR3 extends over 16 amino acids. Germline V gene lookup returns CDR1 SGHKS and CDR2 YYEKEE (reference sequence). J was trimmed by 1 base and V by 4 bases; bases with no gene match: 7. The CDR3 DNA follows: TGTGCCAGCAGCCCGCGGACAGGGGACGGCACAGATACGCAGTATTTT. Translating it yields CASSPRTGDGTDTQYF. The entire variable domain, with the rest obtained from reference TRBV5-5 and TRBJ2-3, is as follows: DAGVTQSPTHLIKTRGQQVTLRCSPISGHKSVSWYQQVLGQGPQFIFQYYEKEERGRGNFPDRFSARQFPNYSSELNVNALLLGDSALYLCASSPRTGDGTDTQYFGPGTRLTVL.

This chain uses TRBV29-1 with TRBJ2-7; TRBD2 aligns across 8 bases. CDR3 size: 13 residues. Germline-derived CDR1 and CDR2 are SQVTM and ANQGSEA. With 5 bases clipped from V and 7 bases from J, the junction kept 10 bases outside the gene matches. The CDR3 nucleotides read TGCAGCGTTCGTCCGGGGGGGGGTTGGGAGCAGTACTTC. Protein sequence: CSVRPGGGWEQYF.

The rearrangement links TRBV2 to TRBJ1-5; D is unresolved. CDR1 and CDR2 (germline): SNHLY, FYNNEI. V gave up 6 bases and J gave up 8 bases, with 17 bases separating them. The CDR3 totals 14 residues. CDR3 DNA: TGTGCCAGCAGCGCGCTCAGTAAGGCGGAGCCCCAGCATTTT. Translating gives CASSALSKAEPQHF. The whole variable domain, remainder taken from reference TRBV2 and TRBJ1-5, is EPEVTQTPSHQVTQMGQEVILRCVPISNHLYFYWYRQILGQKVEFLVSFYNNEISEKSEIFDDQFSVERPDGSNFTLKIRSTKLEDSAMYFCASSALSKAEPQHFGDGTRLSIL.

At least ten counts were recorded for this clonotype. This chain joins TRBV6-5 and TRBJ2-7; TRBD2 matches 7 bases. The CDR3 contains 15 residues. V lost 2 bases, J lost 1 base, and 5 bases stayed unmatched. Germline-derived CDR1 and CDR2 are MNHEY and SVGAGI. In nucleotides, the CDR3 is TGTGCCAGCAGTTACCAGTGGGAGGGTTCCTACGAGCAGTACTTC. The encoded protein is CASSYQWEGSYEQYF.

The chain couples TRBV12-3 or TRBV12-4 to TRBJ2-2, with a weak D call TRBD2 (5 bases). This CDR3 has 14 residues. V lost 7 bases and J 4 bases, leaving 13 bases between the germline ends. CDR3 coding DNA: TGTGCCAGCAAGGCGGGCCGGGTCACCGGGGAGCTGTTTTTT. This encodes CASKAGRVTGELFF.

In its sample, this clonotype was seen a few times. This chain uses TRBV20-1 with TRBJ2-3; 8 nucleotides match TRBD2. Unmatched junction bases numbered 9, after V lost 1 base and J lost 6 bases. The CDR3 spans 15 residues. Germline CDR1 DFQATT, CDR2 SNEGSKA (reference sequence). The CDR3 loop reads CSARVPGLVSDTQYF. The CDR3, as DNA: TGCAGTGCTAGAGTCCCGGGACTAGTATCCGATACGCAGTATTTT.

This clonotype has at least ten counts. The chain joins TRBV5-1 to TRBJ1-4, with D unresolved. The CDR3 runs to 14 residues. Germline V gene sequence: CDR1 SGHRS, CDR2 YFSETQ. V was pared by 5 bases and J by 7 bases, with 15 bases between. CDR3 residues: CASSDRSGGEKLFF. CDR3 in DNA: TGCGCCAGCAGTGACCGATCTGGAGGTGAAAAACTGTTTTTT.

This clonotype was recorded at least ten times. The CDR3 region has the DNA TGTGCCAGCAGTTACTTGGGGAGCACTGAAGCTTTCTTT. This translates into CASSYLGSTEAFF. The V gene is TRBV6-2 or TRBV6-3, the J gene TRBJ1-1; the D is unclear. V lost 1 base, J lost 4 bases, and 7 bases lay in between. Germline CDR1 is MNHEY and CDR2 is SVGEGT. There are 13 residues in the CDR3.

This chain joins TRBV13 and TRBJ1-5; TRBD1 aligns across 11 bases. V gave up 6 bases and J gave up 5 bases; unmatched junction bases: 6. The CDR3 is 15 amino acids. Germline V CDR1 and CDR2: PRHDT, FYEKMQ (reference sequence). The CDR3 bases are TGTGCCAGCAGTTTCGGACAGGGGGCTCATCAGCCCCAGCATTTT. Translated: CASSFGQGAHQPQHF. The full variable domain, completed using reference TRBV13 and TRBJ1-5, is AAGVIQSPRHLIKEKRETATLKCYPIPRHDTVYWYQQGPGQDPQFLISFYEKMQSDKGSIPDRFSAQQFSDYHSELNMSSLELGDSALYFCASSFGQGAHQPQHFGDGTRLSIL.

This clonotype was counted many times. V usage is TRBV6-1 and J usage is TRBJ2-1; the D gene is possibly TRBD1 (5 bases). CDR1 and CDR2 (germline): MNHNS, SASEGT. With 10 bases removed from V and 0 bases from J, the gap between germline ends came to 16 bases. The CDR3 spans 15 residues. CDR3 sequence: CATQGERSSYNEQFF. The DNA of the CDR3 is TGTGCCACCCAGGGTGAAAGGAGCTCCTACAATGAGCAGTTCTTC.

This chain connects TRBV2 to TRBJ1-5; D unclear. CDR1 and CDR2 (germline): SNHLY, FYNNEI. The V end was cut by 11 bases, the J end by 1 base, with 12 bases between. CDR3 length: 13 amino acids. The CDR3 nucleotides read TGTGCCTCCAGAAGAGGGAGCAATCAGCCCCAGCATTTT. Translating it yields CASRRGSNQPQHF.

Worth noting for this clonotype: This may arise from a read error, as a much more abundant clone is one base away. The chain's CDR3 is CAGSESDGGYQPQHF. CDR3 in DNA: TGTGCCGGCAGTGAATCCGACGGGGGGTATCAGCCCCAGCATTTT. The gene calls are TRBV6-1 and TRBJ1-5; TRBD1 is a possible D gene (5 bases). CDR1 MNHNS and CDR2 SASEGT come from the germline V gene. The CDR3 is 15 amino acids.

This clonotype appeared many times. The chain has TRBV7-8 and TRBJ2-7; no reliable D call. Trimming took off 1 base at V and 0 bases at J, with 13 bases between the two ends. The CDR3 totals 16 residues. CDR1 is SGHVS, CDR2 FQNEAQ, per germline. CDR3 coding DNA: TGTGCCAGCAGCTTAGGACCCCGGCTCTTCTCCTACGAGCAGTACTTC. Translation gives CASSLGPRLFSYEQYF.

On this clonotype: A read error may explain this, as a much larger clone is one base away. This chain uses TRBV3-1 with TRBJ1-1; D is perhaps TRBD1 (5 bases). The V gene's germline CDR1 is LGHDT and CDR2 YNNKEL (reference sequence). The CDR3 totals 13 residues. DNA of the CDR3: TGTGCCAGCAGCCATCCGGCGGACACTGAAGCTCTCTTT. Translated: CASSHPADTEALF.

The sample holds a few counts of this clonotype. This CDR3 is CASRRGGVRNQPQHF. In DNA form, the CDR3 reads TGTGCCAGCAGACGTGGGGGTGTGCGCAATCAGCCCCAGCATTTT. The V call is TRBV12-3 or TRBV12-4, the J call TRBJ1-5, with D possibly TRBD1 on 5 matching bases. The length of the CDR3 is 15 residues. Trimming cost V 6 bases and J 2 bases, with 14 bases left between them.

The chain carries TRBV29-1 and TRBJ2-1; tentative D call: TRBD2 (5 bases). V lost 4 bases and J lost 7, with 14 bases in between. The CDR3 has 13 residues. Germline loops: CDR1 SQVTM, CDR2 ANQGSEA. The CDR3 coding sequence is TGCAGCGTTGGTCTAGCAGATAGGAATGAGCAGTTCTTC. It codes for CSVGLADRNEQFF.

This clonotype was recorded many times. This chain connects TRBV9 to TRBJ2-5, with D tentatively TRBD1 (5 bases). Germline CDR1 SGDLS, CDR2 YYNGEE. This CDR3 has 18 amino acids. V was clipped by 0 bases and J by 1 base, with 19 bases between them. The chain's CDR3 is CASSVDLIGQGAQETQYF. The CDR3 nucleotides are TGTGCCAGCAGCGTAGATTTGATTGGGCAAGGGGCCCAAGAGACCCAGTACTTC.

This clonotype has at least ten counts. V gene TRBV12-3 or TRBV12-4 combines with J gene TRBJ2-7; D may be TRBD1 (5 bases). Trimming removed 5 bases from V and 4 bases from J, with 15 bases in between. The CDR3 contains 14 residues. CDR3 in amino acids: CASSRGLQGYEQYF. CDR3 DNA: TGTGCCAGCAGTCGTGGCCTCCAGGGATACGAGCAGTACTTC.

This clonotype has at least ten counts. The rearrangement joins TRBV20-1 to TRBJ2-2, with TRBD2 identical over 8 bases. This CDR3 has 13 residues. V was pared by 3 bases and J by 5 bases, with 2 bases of the junction left unmatched. The germline CDR1 and CDR2 sequences are DFQATT and SNEGSKA (reference sequence). The CDR3 nucleotides are TGCAGTGCTAGGACGGGGGGGACCGGGGAGCTGTTTTTT. Protein: CSARTGGTGELFF.

This clonotype was observed a handful of times. The chain joins TRBV5-1 to TRBJ2-4; 13 bases line up with TRBD2. Germline V lookup: CDR1 SGHRS, CDR2 YFSETQ. This CDR3 has 19 residues. V was pared by 4 bases and J by 0 bases, with 10 bases of the junction left unmatched. The CDR3 loop reads CASSQLAGGDLLAKNIQYF. In DNA, the CDR3 is TGCGCCAGCAGCCAACTAGCGGGAGGGGACCTGCTAGCCAAAAACATTCAGTACTTC.